This entry is about one TCR beta chain. Its antigen remains unknown. The entry originates in a study of identical twins. After removal of 3 bases from V and 13 bases from J, the junction contained 11 bases not matched to a gene. The CDR3 sequence is 13 residues long. MiXCR was run by TCRdb on the 5' RACE reads, yielding one entry per CDR3 protein. The sample contains over 500,000 distinct CDR3 sequences, 20% to 25% of which appear only once. The study, taken as a whole, reports: Clonotypes of the beta chain that were abundant in cord blood carried fewer insertions (memory repertoires showed none).

These same records also appear under a second study, on T cells expressing NK-cell markers.

This chain uses TRBV12-3 or TRBV12-4 with TRBJ1-1; 7 bases map to TRBD1. This clonotype was obtained from a woman under 30 in good health. The sequencing input was CD4+ T cells sorted from blood. The CDR3 DNA is TGTGCCAGCAGTTTTAGGGGGCGCGGTGACGGTTTCTTT. Encoded protein: CASSFRGRGDGFF.